This TCR beta chain comes out of a study of shared clonotypes between healthy human individuals. Turning to the study itself: The plates for each donor numbered three CD4 naive, three CD4 memory, two CD8 naive and one CD8 memory. Study-level points and caveats: Naive CD4 clonotypes were shared across a few donors at around 5%.

As regards this clone: Its specificity is unknown.

The V end was cut by 4 bases, the J end by 5 bases, with 21 bases between. The CDR3 has 16 amino acids. Germline CDR1 reads SGHRS; CDR2 reads YFSETQ. The table came from immunoSEQ multiplex PCR; TCRdb's copy has only in-frame clones and leaves some out. The repertoire holds some 1 million clones, with 65% to 75% as singletons. The TCR originated in a man aged 18 to 30 in good health. Sequences were obtained from memory CD4+ T cells sorted from blood. Stated subset: CD45RA-negative fraction. The chain uses TRBV5-1 and TRBJ2-5; a weak D match, TRBD2 (7 bases). CDR3 sequence (DNA): TGCGCCAGCAGCAAGGCCCCAAGGGGGGGAGAGGAGACCCAGTACTTC. It translates to CASSKAPRGGEETQYF.